This TCR beta chain was identified in a study of early T cells in non-severe SARS-CoV-2 infection. Across the study: Bulk RNA from unsorted whole blood was sequenced; chains were unpaired. Study-wide results and limits: Sequences matched to VDJdb favored anti-spike CD8 responses, while private and CD4 specificities were missed.

This clonotype was counted many times. The antigen remains undetermined. The CDR3 spans 12 residues. V dropped 6 bases and J dropped 3 bases, with 8 bases sitting between them. CDR1 and CDR2 (germline): LGHDT, YNNKEL (reference sequence). Researchers tagged individual cDNA molecules with unique molecular identifiers. TCRdb re-called the 5' RACE reads through MiXCR, storing one row per CDR3 protein. The sample yields 20,000 to 30,000 distinct CDR3 sequences, less than 5% seen once. The TCR comes from an adult who was a healthcare worker with PCR-confirmed SARS-CoV-2 infection or an uninfected control (not recorded which). The sample taken for sequencing was whole blood. V usage is TRBV3-1 and J usage is TRBJ2-5, with D possibly TRBD1 on 5 matching bases. The CDR3 nucleotides read TGTGCCAGCAGGGACACCGAAGAGACCCAGTACTTC. Translating gives CASRDTEETQYF.